A single TCR beta chain is shown here with its context. What it binds is unknown. Other nucleotide sequences in the sample specify the same CDR3. This sample is drawn from a study of cytomegalovirus exposure and HLA in healthy donors. Study conclusions and caveats: The study found most TCR sequences rare, yet found some public TCRs in many donors. A later analysis showed HLA-associated TCR beta chains outstripping equally common others in clonal expansion.

Vbeta (60) and Jbeta (13) primers were used in the PCR. The assay was immunoSEQ multiplex PCR, and TCRdb's table has in-frame clones only and misses some. The sample lists roughly 200,000 clones, roughly 73% occurring once. The CDR3 is 15 amino acids. CDR1 and CDR2 from the germline V gene are LGHNA and YSLEER. V was clipped by 0 bases and J by 2 bases; unmatched bases: 2. Sequenced material: PBMCs. V is TRBV4-3 and J is TRBJ2-5; TRBD1 matches at 8 bases. The TCR was taken from a young woman in good health and CMV-seropositive. As DNA, the CDR3 is TGCGCCAGCAGCCAAGAAGGGACAGGACAAGAGACCCAGTACTTC. Translated, it gives CASSQEGTGQETQYF.